The subject of this entry is one T cell receptor gamma chain. Antigen specificity is unknown. One end of the junction does not line up with germline, which may come from a read error. The template was reverse-transcribed extracted RNA. Pooled V-gene forward primers with one constant-region reverse primer generated the CDR3 amplicons by multiplex PCR. TCRdb reapplied CATT to the multiplex PCR reads. The sample carries tens of thousands of gamma-chain clones, roughly a fifth recorded once. These data originate in a study of Vδ1+ human thymocytes. Germline loops: CDR1 EGSTGY, CDR2 YDSYTSSV. The CDR3 covers 17 residues. Overall study findings and caveats: Highly polyclonal TRG and TRD repertoires with Gaussian CDR3 length distributions appeared in thymus. Approximately 20% of thymic delta-chain sequences were Vdelta2, with few Vdelta3, unlike blood Vdelta1+ controls.

Sequencing used Vdelta1+ gamma-delta thymocytes from the thymus. Indicated subset: FACS-sorted CD3+ TCRalphabeta- TCRVdelta1+ TCRVdelta2- thymocytes. This chain connects TRGV4 to TRGJP2. The origin of this receptor is a girl under three years old who had congenital heart surgery. The CDR3 DNA sequence: TGTACCACCTGGAACCGATCCCCCGTAAGTAGTGATTGGATCAAGACGTTT. Translating it yields CTTWNRSPVSSDWIKTF.